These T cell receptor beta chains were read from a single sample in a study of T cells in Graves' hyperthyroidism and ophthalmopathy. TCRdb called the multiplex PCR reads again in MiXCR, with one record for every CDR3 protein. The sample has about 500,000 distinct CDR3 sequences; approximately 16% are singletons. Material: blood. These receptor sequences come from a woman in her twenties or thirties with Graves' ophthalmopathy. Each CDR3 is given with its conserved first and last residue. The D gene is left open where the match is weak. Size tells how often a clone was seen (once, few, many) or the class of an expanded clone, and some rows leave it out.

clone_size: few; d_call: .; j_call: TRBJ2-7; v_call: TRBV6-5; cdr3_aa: CASSYEGIPHEQYF; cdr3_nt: TGTGCCAGCAGTTACGAGGGGATCCCCCACGAGCAGTACTTC
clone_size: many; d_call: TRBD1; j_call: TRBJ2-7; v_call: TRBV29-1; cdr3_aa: CSVTTGQGLEQYF; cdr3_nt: TGCAGCGTTACTACGGGACAGGGGCTCGAGCAGTACTTC
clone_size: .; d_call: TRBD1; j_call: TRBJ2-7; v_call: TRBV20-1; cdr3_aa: CSARQVTGVYEQYF; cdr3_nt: TGCAGTGCTAGGCAGGTAACAGGGGTTTACGAGCAGTACTTC
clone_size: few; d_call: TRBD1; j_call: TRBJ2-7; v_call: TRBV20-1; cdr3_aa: CSAGTAYEQYF; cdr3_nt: TGCAGTGCTGGGACAGCCTACGAGCAGTACTTC
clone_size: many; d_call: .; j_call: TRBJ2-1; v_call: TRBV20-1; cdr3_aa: CSAPRGGSYNEQFF; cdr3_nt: TGCAGTGCCCCCAGGGGGGGCTCCTACAATGAGCAGTTCTTC
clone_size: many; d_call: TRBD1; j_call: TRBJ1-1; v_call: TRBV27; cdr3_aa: CASSLLGQSKGKAFF; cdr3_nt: TGTGCCAGCAGTTTATTGGGACAGTCTAAGGGGAAAGCTTTCTTT
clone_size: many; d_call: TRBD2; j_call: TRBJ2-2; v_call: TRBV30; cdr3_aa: CAWSVLAGMGELFF; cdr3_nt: TGTGCCTGGAGTGTGCTAGCGGGAATGGGGGAGCTGTTTTTT
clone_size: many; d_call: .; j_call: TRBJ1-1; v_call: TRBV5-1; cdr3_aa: CASSLVGRGTEAFF; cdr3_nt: TGCGCCAGCAGCTTGGTTGGACGGGGGACTGAAGCTTTCTTT
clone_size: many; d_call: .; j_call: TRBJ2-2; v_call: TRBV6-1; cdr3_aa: CASRRDGLTGELFF; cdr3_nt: TGTGCCAGCAGGCGGGACGGATTAACCGGGGAGCTGTTTTTT
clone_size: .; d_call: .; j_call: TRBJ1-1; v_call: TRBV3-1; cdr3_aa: CASSQSETIWTEAFF; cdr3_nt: TGTGCCAGCAGCCAATCCGAGACCATCTGGACTGAAGCTTTCTTT
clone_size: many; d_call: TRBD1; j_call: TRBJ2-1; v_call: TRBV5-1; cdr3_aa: CASSLEQGYWDEQFF; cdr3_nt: TGCGCCAGCAGCTTGGAACAGGGGTATTGGGATGAGCAGTTCTTC
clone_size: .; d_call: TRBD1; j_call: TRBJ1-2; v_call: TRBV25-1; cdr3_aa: CASSRVGTGGPYGYTF; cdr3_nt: TGTGCCAGCAGCCGCGTCGGGACAGGTGGCCCCTATGGCTACACCTTC
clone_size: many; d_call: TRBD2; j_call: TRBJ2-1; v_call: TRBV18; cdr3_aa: CASSPRAIAGHDEQFF; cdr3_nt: TGTGCCAGCTCACCACGAGCGATAGCGGGTCACGATGAGCAGTTCTTC
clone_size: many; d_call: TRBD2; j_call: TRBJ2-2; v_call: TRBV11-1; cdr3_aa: CASSLALGLAGGTTGELFF; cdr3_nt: TGTGCCAGCAGCTTAGCCCTCGGACTAGCGGGAGGGACGACCGGGGAGCTGTTTTTT
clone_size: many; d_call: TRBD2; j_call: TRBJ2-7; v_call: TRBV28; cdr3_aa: CASRRTSVGTSWVYEQYF; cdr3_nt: TGTGCCAGCAGACGAACATCGGTCGGGACTAGCTGGGTATACGAGCAGTACTTC
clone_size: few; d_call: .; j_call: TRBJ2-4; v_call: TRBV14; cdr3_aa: CASCYRDGKNIQYF; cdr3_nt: TGTGCCAGCTGTTACCGGGACGGAAAAAACATTCAGTACTTC
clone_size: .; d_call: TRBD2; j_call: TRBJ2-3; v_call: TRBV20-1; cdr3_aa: CSARDLAEGPYTQYF; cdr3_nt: TGCAGTGCTAGAGATCTAGCGGAGGGCCCTTATACGCAGTATTTT
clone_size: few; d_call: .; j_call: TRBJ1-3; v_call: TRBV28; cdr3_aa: CASSSPSAGNTIYF; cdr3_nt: TGTGCCAGCAGTTCCCCATCCGCTGGAAACACCATATATTTT
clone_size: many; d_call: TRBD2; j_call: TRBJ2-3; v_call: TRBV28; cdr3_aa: CASSARRAGSVSDTQYF; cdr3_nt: TGTGCCAGCAGCGCGAGAAGAGCGGGATCAGTTTCAGATACGCAGTATTTT
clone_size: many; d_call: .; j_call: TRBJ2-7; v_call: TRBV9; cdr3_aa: CASSVAVGNYEQYF; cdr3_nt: TGTGCCAGCAGCGTAGCTGTCGGAAACTACGAGCAGTACTTC
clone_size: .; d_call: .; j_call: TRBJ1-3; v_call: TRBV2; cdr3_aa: CASSAQFSGNTIYF; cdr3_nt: TGTGCCAGCAGTGCGCAGTTCTCTGGAAACACCATATATTTT
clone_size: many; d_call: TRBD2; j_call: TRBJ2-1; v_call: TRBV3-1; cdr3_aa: CASSQRTSPNEQFF; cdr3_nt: TGTGCCAGCAGCCAACGGACTAGCCCAAATGAGCAGTTCTTC
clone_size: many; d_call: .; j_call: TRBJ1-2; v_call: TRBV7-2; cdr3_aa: CASSFDRIYGYTF; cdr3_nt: TGTGCCAGCAGCTTCGACAGGATCTATGGCTACACCTTC
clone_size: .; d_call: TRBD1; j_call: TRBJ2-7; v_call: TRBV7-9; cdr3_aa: CASTPSTDRVAYEQYF; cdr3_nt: TGTGCCAGCACCCCCAGCACCGACAGGGTTGCATACGAGCAGTACTTC
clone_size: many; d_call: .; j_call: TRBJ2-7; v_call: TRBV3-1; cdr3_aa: CASSQEGKRRTYEQYF; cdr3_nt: TGTGCCAGCAGCCAAGAAGGCAAGAGGCGGACCTACGAGCAGTACTTC
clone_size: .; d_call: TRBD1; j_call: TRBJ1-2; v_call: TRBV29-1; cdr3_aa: CSVEIPTGDGYTF; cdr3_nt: TGCAGCGTTGAAATACCCACAGGGGACGGCTACACCTTC
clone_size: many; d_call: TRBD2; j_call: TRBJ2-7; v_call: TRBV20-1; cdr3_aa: CSARPGGGSYEQYF; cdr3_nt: TGCAGTGCTAGACCGGGGGGAGGTTCCTACGAGCAGTACTTC
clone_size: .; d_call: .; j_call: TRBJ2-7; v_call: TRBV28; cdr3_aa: CASSSGPGEQHF; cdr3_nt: TGTGCCAGCAGTTCTGGTCCGGGCGAGCAGCACTTC
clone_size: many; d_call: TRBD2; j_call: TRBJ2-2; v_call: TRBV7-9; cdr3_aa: CASSKRETGELFF; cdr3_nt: TGTGCCAGCAGCAAGCGGGAGACCGGGGAGCTGTTTTTT
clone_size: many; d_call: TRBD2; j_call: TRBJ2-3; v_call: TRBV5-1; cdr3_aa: CASSSMTGAGGTDTQYF; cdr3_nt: TGCGCCAGCAGCTCCATGACCGGGGCGGGAGGAACAGATACGCAGTATTTT